The T cell receptor beta chain described here comes from a study of blood T cell repertoires in COVID-19. Study overall: The cDNA or gDNA used as material had been derived from T cells, B-cell-depleted T cells, or PBMCs.

Those enrolled, adults aged roughly 18 to 90 years, came from 25 or so US areas. The recovered donors of Cohort 3 showed two negative PCRs, clearance, or symptom resolution. Germline V CDR1 and CDR2: SGHTA, FQGNSA. The CDR3 contains 18 residues. Trimming pared 1 base from V and 4 bases from J, leaving 22 bases between. Method: immunoSEQ multiplex PCR; TCRdb's copy keeps in-frame clones and lacks some. The sample lists around 500,000 clones; approximately 87% were seen once. This sequence joins TRBV7-2 and TRBJ1-1; tentatively, D is TRBD1 (5 bases). Sequences were obtained from PBMCs or T cells enriched from blood (not recorded which). The TCR was taken from a woman between 35 and 50 years old who had recovered from COVID-19. CDR3 protein: CASSLEASAGYGSTEAFF. The CDR3 DNA sequence: TGTGCCAGCAGCTTAGAAGCATCCGCAGGGTACGGGAGCACTGAAGCTTTCTTT. The variable domain in full, completed from reference TRBV7-2 and TRBJ1-1, reads GAGVSQSPSNKVTEKGKDVELRCDPISGHTALYWYRQSLGQGLEFLIYFQGNSAPDKSGLPSDRFSAERTGGSVSTLTIQRTQQEDSAVYLCASSLEASAGYGSTEAFFGQGTRLTVV.